The 7 T cell receptor beta chains below were found in one sample sequenced in a study of early T cells in non-severe SARS-CoV-2 infection. TCRdb processed the 5' RACE reads anew with MiXCR; each CDR3 protein has one entry. The sample carries about 94,000 distinct CDR3 sequences, under 15% recorded once. Sequenced material: whole blood. Receptors originate from an adult who was a healthcare worker with PCR-confirmed SARS-CoV-2 infection or an uninfected control (not recorded which).

This clonotype turned up a few times. This chain joins TRBV2 and TRBJ2-5; 7 nucleotides line up with TRBD1. V lost 8 bases and J lost 5; bases outside the gene matches: 8. The CDR3 covers 13 residues. The V gene's germline CDR1 is SNHLY and CDR2 FYNNEI. CDR3 region: CASVKGAWETQYF. The CDR3 nucleotides read TGTGCCAGCGTTAAGGGGGCGTGGGAGACCCAGTACTTC.

This clonotype was found many times. This chain uses TRBV6-6 with TRBJ1-2; D uncertain. Per germline, CDR1 MNHNY and CDR2 SVGAGI (reference sequence). The CDR3 is made up of 17 amino acids. The germline V and J ends were trimmed by 0 bases and 0 bases, with 14 bases remaining between them. The CDR3 DNA reads as TGTGCCAGCAGTTACTCGATAGTAAATGGACCTAACTATGGCTACACCTTC. Amino acid sequence: CASSYSIVNGPNYGYTF.

In this sample, this clonotype turned up many times. The CDR3 loop is CASSPNGGVKAFF. CDR3 nucleotide sequence: TGTGCCAGCAGTCCCAATGGTGGGGTGAAAGCTTTCTTT. The chain has TRBV12-3 or TRBV12-4 and TRBJ1-1; no definite D call. The CDR3 spans 13 residues. V lost 5 bases and J lost 9, with 16 bases in between.

This clonotype was seen a few times. This chain links TRBV29-1 with TRBJ2-7, with D possibly matching TRBD1 (5 bases). The V end lost 5 bases, the J end lost 5 bases, and 13 bases lay between the germline ends. Germline CDR1 SQVTM, CDR2 ANQGSEA. This CDR3 contains 12 residues. The CDR3 is CSVWLGVDEQYF. Written as DNA, the CDR3 is TGCAGCGTTTGGTTAGGGGTAGACGAGCAGTACTTC.

This chain connects TRBV19 to TRBJ2-1; 12 bases are a match to TRBD2. V lost 5 bases to trimming and J lost 7 bases; unmatched junction nucleotides: 6. Looked up from germline, CDR1 is LNHDA and CDR2 is SQIVND (reference sequence). The CDR3 spans 15 residues. The CDR3 DNA is TGTGCCAGTAGTGGACGGACTAGCGGGGAGAATGAGCAGTTCTTC. It is translated as CASSGRTSGENEQFF.

This clonotype has just a few counts. V and J are TRBV10-2 and TRBJ1-1; D remains unclear. Per the germline V gene, CDR1 is WSHSY and CDR2 is SAAADI. This CDR3 region has 15 residues. Trimming pared 2 bases from V and 1 base from J, leaving 11 bases between. The CDR3 DNA is TGCGCCAGCAGTGAGGGTCGATCGGGGAACACTGAAGCTTTCTTT. The encoded protein is CASSEGRSGNTEAFF.

This chain uses TRBV7-2 with TRBJ2-5; 10 nucleotides line up with TRBD2. The germline CDR1 and CDR2 sequences are SGHTA and FQGNSA. This CDR3 comprises 16 residues. V dropped 2 bases and J dropped 3; count of bases not matched to a gene: 6. CDR3 in DNA: TGTGCCAGCAGCTTACGTAATAGCGGGGGGAAAGAGACCCAGTACTTC. Its protein is CASSLRNSGGKETQYF.